This T cell receptor (beta chain) was captured by sequencing in a study of low-dose radiotherapy and immunotherapy resistance in tumors. As to time point: before trial treatment. The donors' treatment consisted of nivolumab, ipilimumab, aspirin, low-dose cyclophosphamide and low-dose radiotherapy. This clonotype was seen repeatedly, ten times or more. The CDR3 runs 15 residues. Germline CDR1 is MNHEY and CDR2 is SVGEGT. V shed 7 bases, J shed 4 bases, and the junction held 5 bases outside the gene matches. TRAV- and TRBV-specific primers, spanning alpha and beta chains, primed first-strand cDNA. TCRs underwent about 22 PCR cycles of amplification with a constant-region primer and V-primer adapter. mRNA, after isolation, was amplified by in vitro transcription. TCRdb re-analysed the reads in MiXCR, keeping a single row per CDR3 protein. Among tens of thousands of distinct CDR3 sequences listed, over 15% were seen once.

This receptor was identified in a male donor with prostate cancer. This rearrangement joins TRBV6-2 or TRBV6-3 to TRBJ2-2, with 11 bases aligning to TRBD2. The sample in question was PBMCs, obtained before treatment. The CDR3 region has the DNA TGTGCCAGCATTATTAGCGGGGGGGTCACCGGGGAGCTGTTTTTT. Its protein product is CASIISGGVTGELFF.